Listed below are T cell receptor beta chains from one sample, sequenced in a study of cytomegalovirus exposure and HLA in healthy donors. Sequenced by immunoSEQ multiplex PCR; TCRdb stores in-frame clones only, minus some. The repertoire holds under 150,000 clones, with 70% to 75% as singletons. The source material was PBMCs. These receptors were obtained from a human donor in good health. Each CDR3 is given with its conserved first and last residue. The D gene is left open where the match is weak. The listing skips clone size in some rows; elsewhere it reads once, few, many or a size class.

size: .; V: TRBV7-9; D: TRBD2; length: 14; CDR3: CASSLTSGYNEQFF
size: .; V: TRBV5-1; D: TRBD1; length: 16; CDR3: CASSLGAPDRAETQYF
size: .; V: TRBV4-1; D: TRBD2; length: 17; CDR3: CASSHIAGGPGMNEQFF
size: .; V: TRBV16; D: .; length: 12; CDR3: CASSGGTYEQYF
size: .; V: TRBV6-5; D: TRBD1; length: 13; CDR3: CASNRGGTDTQYF
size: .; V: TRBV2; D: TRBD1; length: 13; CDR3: CASSKDRDYEQYF
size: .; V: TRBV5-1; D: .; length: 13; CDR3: CASNEGTQETQYF
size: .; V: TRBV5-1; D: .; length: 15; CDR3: CASSLGSGLGQPQHF
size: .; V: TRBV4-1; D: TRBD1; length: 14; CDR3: CASSWGTANTEAFF
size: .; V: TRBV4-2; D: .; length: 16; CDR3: CASSQAAEGGYNEQFF
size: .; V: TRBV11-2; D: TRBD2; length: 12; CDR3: CASSPGLAGQYF
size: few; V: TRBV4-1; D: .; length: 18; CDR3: CASSQDPPGIEGNTEAFF
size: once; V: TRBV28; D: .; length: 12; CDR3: CASSGSLPEAFF
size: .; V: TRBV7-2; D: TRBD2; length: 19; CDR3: CASSLGGWLAGAIQETQYF
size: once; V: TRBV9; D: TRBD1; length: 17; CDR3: CASSVGEVTGGGYGYTF
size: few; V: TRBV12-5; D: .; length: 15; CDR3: CASGLGQGGFTEAFF
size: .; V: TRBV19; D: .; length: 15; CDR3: CASSRPGGFNYGYTF
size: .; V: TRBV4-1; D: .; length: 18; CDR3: CASSQGQTIRGNTGELFF
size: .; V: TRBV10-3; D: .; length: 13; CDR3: CAISELLPRVLFF
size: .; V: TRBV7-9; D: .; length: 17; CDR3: CASSSHVGQTRTYGYTF
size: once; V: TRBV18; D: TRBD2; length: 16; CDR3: CASSPGLAGGSYEQYF
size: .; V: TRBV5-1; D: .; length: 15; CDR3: CASSFGAGENQPQHF
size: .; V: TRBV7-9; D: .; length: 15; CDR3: CASSSVDRVVWEQYF
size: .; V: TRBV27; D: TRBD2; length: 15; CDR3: CASSRAGGGLDTQYF
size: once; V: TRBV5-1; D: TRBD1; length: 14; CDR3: CASRLGTGYEKLFF
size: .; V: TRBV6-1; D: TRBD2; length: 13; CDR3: CASTALAGETQYF
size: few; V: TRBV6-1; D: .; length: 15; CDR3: CASNHGTTSNQPQHF
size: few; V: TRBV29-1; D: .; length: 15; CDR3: CSVSLGGSSGNTIYF
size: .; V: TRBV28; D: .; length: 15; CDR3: CASSSSGVAGNTIYF
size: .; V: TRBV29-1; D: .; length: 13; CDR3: CSVEGPKGNTIYF
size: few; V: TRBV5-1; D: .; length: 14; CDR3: CASSLGQNTGELFF
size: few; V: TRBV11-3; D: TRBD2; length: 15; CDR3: CASSFPLAGGHEQFF
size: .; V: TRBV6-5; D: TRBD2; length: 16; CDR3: CASSYSLRGVPDTQYF
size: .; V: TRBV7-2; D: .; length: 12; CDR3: CASSSSLDIQYF
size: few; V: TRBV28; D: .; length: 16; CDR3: CASSFPGDQATDTQYF
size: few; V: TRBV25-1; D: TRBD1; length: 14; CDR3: CASSGRQGMETQYF
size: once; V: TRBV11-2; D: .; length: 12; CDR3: CASSLVLDAQYF
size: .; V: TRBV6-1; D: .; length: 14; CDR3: CASLTDLRPYEQYF
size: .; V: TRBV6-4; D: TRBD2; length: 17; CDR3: CASSAGTSGSEYREQFF
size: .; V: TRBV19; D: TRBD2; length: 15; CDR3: CASSIRRGETGELFF
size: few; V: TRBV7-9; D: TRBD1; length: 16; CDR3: CSSSLQYGTGNAEQYF
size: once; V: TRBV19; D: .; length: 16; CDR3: CASSIGQIISGNTIYF
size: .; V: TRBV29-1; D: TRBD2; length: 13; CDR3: CSVDGLAVETQYF
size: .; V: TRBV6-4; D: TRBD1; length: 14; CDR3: CASTPGQRTHEQYF
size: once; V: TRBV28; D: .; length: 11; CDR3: CASYSNQPQHF
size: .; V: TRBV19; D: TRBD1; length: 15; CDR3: CASSLLDRVTSEQYF
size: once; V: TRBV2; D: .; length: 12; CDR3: CAELGSTGELFF
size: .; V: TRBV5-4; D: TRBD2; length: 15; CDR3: CASSLTSGTYNEQFF
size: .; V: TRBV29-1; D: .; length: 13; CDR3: CSAWTDLNTEAFF
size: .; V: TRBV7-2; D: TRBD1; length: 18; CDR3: CASSLYSPRDRVHNEQFF
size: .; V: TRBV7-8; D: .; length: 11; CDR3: CASSSTETQYF